This T cell receptor beta chain was obtained from a study of regulatory T cells in long-lasting Graves disease. Arm-PCR of CDR3 regions and iRepertoire HTBI primers were the basis on which TCR beta libraries were built. Using its own MiXCR run on the multiplex PCR reads, TCRdb lists one record per CDR3 protein. The sample records about 290,000 distinct CDR3 sequences, 20% to 25% being singletons. The time point here: persistent/refractory GD, antithyroid drugs over 5 years with positive TRAb. From RNA extracted from PBMCs, the TCR library was made. Germline CDR1 and CDR2: MDHEN and SYDVKM. V was clipped by 2 bases and J by 7 bases, with 15 bases between them. The CDR3 length is 15 residues.

This material consisted of peripheral blood mononuclear cells (PBMCs), taken when the disease was refractory, from a patient treated with antithyroid drugs. The clonotype was recovered from a female donor with Graves disease. The chain recombines TRBV28 with TRBJ2-1; D perhaps matches TRBD2 (7 bases). The CDR3 is CASSLGGAWANEQFF. CDR3 in DNA: TGTGCCAGCAGTTTAGGGGGGGCCTGGGCGAATGAGCAGTTCTTC.